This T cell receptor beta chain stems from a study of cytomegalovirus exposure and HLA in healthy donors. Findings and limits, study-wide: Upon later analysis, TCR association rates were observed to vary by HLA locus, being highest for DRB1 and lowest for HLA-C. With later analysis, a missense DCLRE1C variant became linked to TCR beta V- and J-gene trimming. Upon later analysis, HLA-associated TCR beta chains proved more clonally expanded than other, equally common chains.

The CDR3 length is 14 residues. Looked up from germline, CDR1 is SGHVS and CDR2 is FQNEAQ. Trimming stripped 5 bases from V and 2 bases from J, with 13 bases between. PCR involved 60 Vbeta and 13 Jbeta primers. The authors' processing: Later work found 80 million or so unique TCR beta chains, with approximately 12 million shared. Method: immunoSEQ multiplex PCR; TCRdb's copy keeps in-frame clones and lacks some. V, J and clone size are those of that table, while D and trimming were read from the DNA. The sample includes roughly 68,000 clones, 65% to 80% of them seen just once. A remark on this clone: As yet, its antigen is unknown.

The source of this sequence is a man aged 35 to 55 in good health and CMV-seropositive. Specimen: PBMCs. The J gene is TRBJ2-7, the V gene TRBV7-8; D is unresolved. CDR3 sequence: CASSLTARTYEQYF. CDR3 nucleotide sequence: TGTGCCAGCAGCCTAACTGCTAGAACCTACGAGCAGTACTTC.